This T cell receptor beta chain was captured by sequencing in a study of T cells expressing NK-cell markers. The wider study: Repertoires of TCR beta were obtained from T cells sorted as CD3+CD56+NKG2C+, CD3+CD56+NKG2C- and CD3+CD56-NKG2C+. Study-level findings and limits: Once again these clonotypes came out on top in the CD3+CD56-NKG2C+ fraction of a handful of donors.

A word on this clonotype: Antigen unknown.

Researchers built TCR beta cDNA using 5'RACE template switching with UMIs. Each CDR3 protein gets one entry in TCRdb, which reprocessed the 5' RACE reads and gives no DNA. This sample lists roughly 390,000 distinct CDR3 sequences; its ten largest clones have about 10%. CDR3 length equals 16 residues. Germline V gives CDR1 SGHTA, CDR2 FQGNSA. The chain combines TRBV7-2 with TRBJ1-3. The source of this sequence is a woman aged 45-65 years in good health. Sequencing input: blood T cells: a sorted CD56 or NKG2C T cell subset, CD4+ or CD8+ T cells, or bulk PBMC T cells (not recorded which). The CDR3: CASSLGTTLSGNTIYF.